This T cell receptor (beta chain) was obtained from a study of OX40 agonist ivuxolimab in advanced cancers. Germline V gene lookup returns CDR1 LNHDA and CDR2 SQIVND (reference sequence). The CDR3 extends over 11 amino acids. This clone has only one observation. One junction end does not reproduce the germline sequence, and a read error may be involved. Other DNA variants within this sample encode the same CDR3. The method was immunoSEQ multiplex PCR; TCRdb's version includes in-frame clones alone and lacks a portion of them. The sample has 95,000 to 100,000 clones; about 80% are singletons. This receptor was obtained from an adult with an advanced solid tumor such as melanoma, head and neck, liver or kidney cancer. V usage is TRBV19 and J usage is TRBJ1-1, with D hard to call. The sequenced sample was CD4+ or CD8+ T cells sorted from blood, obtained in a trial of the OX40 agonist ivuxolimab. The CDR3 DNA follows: TGTGCCAGTCAGATGAACACTGAGGCTTTCTTT. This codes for CASQMNTEAFF.